These 11 T cell receptor beta chains came from one sample sequenced in a study of blood T cell repertoires in COVID-19. The assay was immunoSEQ multiplex PCR, and TCRdb's table has in-frame clones only and misses some. The profile shows 140,000 to 150,000 clones, approximately 88% of them singletons. The sequencing sample was made of peripheral blood. Receptors were obtained from a woman between 50 and 59 years old with acute or convalescent COVID-19.

The chain joins TRBV7-9 to TRBJ1-2, with 11 bases that match TRBD1. The CDR3 is made up of 15 amino acids. After removal of 5 bases from V and 4 bases from J, the junction contained 6 bases not matched to a gene. CDR1 is SEHNR and CDR2 is FQNEAQ in the germline V gene (reference sequence). Here the CDR3 reads CASSVTGTGGYGYTF. The CDR3 DNA reads as TGTGCCAGCAGCGTCACCGGGACAGGGGGCTATGGCTACACCTTC.

The chain couples TRBV5-6 to TRBJ2-1, with 13 nucleotides matching TRBD2. Germline lookup yields CDR1 SGHDT and CDR2 YYEEEE. This CDR3 is 17 amino acids long. V gave up 5 bases and J gave up 0 bases; unmatched junction bases: 5. The CDR3: CASRRTSGGLSYNEQFF. The CDR3 region has the DNA TGTGCCAGCAGGCGGACTAGCGGGGGACTCTCCTACAATGAGCAGTTCTTC.

The chain carries TRBV3-1 (or the pseudogene TRBV3-2) and TRBJ1-6; perhaps TRBD1 as D (6 bases). Trimming removed 4 bases from V and 5 bases from J, with 15 bases in between. Germline CDR1 reads LGHDT; CDR2 reads YNNKEL (reference sequence). This CDR3 comprises 16 residues. DNA of the CDR3: TGTGCCAGCAGCCCATGGCAGGGGATTAATAATTCACCCCTCCACTTT. Translated, it gives CASSPWQGINNSPLHF.

The rearrangement links TRBV5-8 to TRBJ1-5; D call uncertain. Trimming took 2 bases from V and 7 from J, leaving 10 bases between them. Germline assignment: CDR1 SGHTS and CDR2 YDEGEE. This CDR3 contains 13 residues. CDR3 protein: CASSLGWAQPQHF. In DNA form, the CDR3 reads TGTGCCAGCAGCTTAGGATGGGCCCAGCCCCAGCATTTT.

This rearrangement joins TRBV7-3 to TRBJ1-5; D perhaps matches TRBD1 (5 bases). The V end lost 2 bases, the J end lost 7 bases, and 9 bases lay between the germline ends. The CDR3 extends over 13 amino acids. The germline V gene encodes CDR1 SGHTA and CDR2 FQGTGA. CDR3 sequence: CASSLGQGQPQHF. Written as DNA, the CDR3 is TGTGCCAGCAGCTTAGGCCAGGGCCAGCCCCAGCATTTT.

V and J are TRBV3-1 (or the pseudogene TRBV3-2) and TRBJ1-1; D is ambiguous. The CDR3 totals 17 residues. Trimming cost V 6 bases and J 2 bases, with 22 bases left between them. Germline V lookup: CDR1 LGHDT, CDR2 YNNKEL (reference sequence). CDR3 DNA sequence: TGTGCCAGCAGACCTCAATTCTCAGAGGGATTTAACACTGAAGCTTTCTTT. The encoded protein is CASRPQFSEGFNTEAFF.

The chain employs TRBV7-3 and TRBJ1-1, with D maybe TRBD1 (6 bases). Trimming stripped 5 bases from V and 5 bases from J, with 15 bases between. The CDR3 is 14 amino acids. Germline CDR1 reads SGHTA; CDR2 reads FQGTGA. In nucleotides, the CDR3 is TGTGCCAGCAGCGCCGCAGGGGCAGGGACTGAAGCTTTCTTT. Translating gives CASSAAGAGTEAFF. Filled out from reference TRBV7-3 and TRBJ1-1, the complete variable domain reads GAGVSQTPSNKVTEKGKYVELRCDPISGHTALYWYRQSLGQGPEFLIYFQGTGAADDSGLPNDRFFAVRPEGSVSTLKIQRTERGDSAVYLCASSAAGAGTEAFFGQGTRLTVV.

This clone has just a few counts. The same CDR3 arises from other DNA sequences in this sample as well. This chain joins TRBV6-6 and TRBJ1-4, with D unclear. Germline CDR1 MNHNY, CDR2 SVGAGI (reference sequence). V lost 6 bases, J lost 0 bases, and 11 bases lay in between. CDR3 length equals 15 residues. CDR3 bases: TGTGCCAGCAGAATAACGGGTGCAACTAATGAAAAACTGTTTTTT. It translates to CASRITGATNEKLFF.

The chain carries TRBV7-6 and TRBJ2-2; 10 bases fit TRBD1. After removal of 8 bases from V and 4 bases from J, the junction contained 7 bases not matched to a gene. This CDR3 contains 15 residues. CDR1 is SGHVS and CDR2 is FNYEAQ in the germline V gene. The CDR3 bases are TGTGCCAGCCACCGGGACAGGGGTATCACCGGGGAGCTGTTTTTT. As protein: CASHRDRGITGELFF. The variable domain in full, completed from reference TRBV7-6 and TRBJ2-2, reads GAGVSQSPRYKVTKRGQDVALRCDPISGHVSLYWYRQALGQGPEFLTYFNYEAQQDKSGLPNDRFSAERPEGSISTLTIQRTEQRDSAMYRCASHRDRGITGELFFGEGSRLTVL.

This clone was detected a few times. The V gene is TRBV4-1, the J gene TRBJ1-6; TRBD1 agrees at 7 bases. This CDR3 has 15 residues. The germline V gene encodes CDR1 MGHRA and CDR2 YSYEKL. Trimming took 0 bases from V and 9 from J; bases not matched to a gene: 5. The CDR3 here is CASSQDGQAGSPLHF. The DNA for the CDR3 is TGCGCCAGCAGCCAAGACGGACAGGCGGGTTCACCCCTCCACTTT.

The chain has TRBV6-5 and TRBJ2-7; 11 positions agree with TRBD1. Germline loops: CDR1 MNHEY, CDR2 SVGAGI. The CDR3 totals 15 residues. The J segment lost 4 bases and the V segment lost 4 bases, leaving 6 bases of the junction unmatched. The DNA for the CDR3 is TGTGCCAGCAGTTTCCCCCGGGACAGGGGGTACGAGCAGTACTTC. It specifies CASSFPRDRGYEQYF.